This T cell receptor (beta chain) was profiled in a study of blood T cell repertoires in COVID-19. Study at large: Specimens from acute and convalescent COVID-19 originated in the United States, Italy and Spain. Sample material is recorded as cDNA or gDNA derived from T cells, B-cell-depleted T cells, or PBMCs.

Original processing notes: Quantification of nucleated cells was approximated via reference gene primer amplification. Sequencing used immunoSEQ multiplex PCR; TCRdb keeps in-frame clones, though not all of them. V, J and clone size derive from that table, while D and trimming were established from the DNA sequence. The sample has over 200,000 clones; about 85% are singletons. CDR1 SGHDT and CDR2 YYEEEE come from the germline V gene. Trimming shortened V by 0 bases and J by 2 bases, and 11 bases separated the two germline ends. The CDR3 runs to 16 residues. Sequenced: peripheral blood. V and J are TRBV5-6 and TRBJ2-2; maybe TRBD1 (5 bases). The receptor comes from a woman between 18 and 29 years old who had recovered from COVID-19. CDR3 residues: CASSLARQRNTGELFF. The DNA for the CDR3 is TGTGCCAGCAGCTTGGCCAGACAGAGAAACACCGGGGAGCTGTTTTTT.